Listed below are T cell receptor beta chains from one sample, sequenced in a study of glioma-infiltrating T cells. TCRdb ran MiXCR on the multiplex PCR reads and lists one entry per CDR3 protein. The sample includes 84,000 or so distinct CDR3 sequences, about 23% seen only once; the top ten take over 5.5%. The sequenced material came from glioma tissue, nonneoplastic brain tissue, or PBMCs (not recorded which). The receptors derive from a human donor with low-grade glioma or glioblastoma, undergoing nonglioma brain surgery, or in good health (not recorded which). The CDR3 runs from the conserved cysteine through the conserved F or W. D genes are given only for firm matches. The size of a clone is reported for some rows only, either as once, few or many, or as a class for expanded clones.

clone_size	d_call	v_call	j_call	cdr3_aa	cdr3_nt
few	-	TRBV7-2	TRBJ2-3	CASSSHQLGTDTQYF	TGTGCCAGCAGCTCCCATCAGTTAGGTACAGATACGCAGTATTTT
-	TRBD2	TRBV19	TRBJ2-3	CASRRPAGLSTDTQYF	TGTGCCAGTAGACGACCAGCGGGGCTTAGCACAGATACGCAGTATTTT
-	TRBD2	TRBV19	TRBJ2-7	CASRGAGPLSDEQYF	TGTGCCAGTAGGGGAGCGGGGCCCCTCTCGGACGAGCAGTACTTC
-	-	TRBV2	TRBJ1-6	CASSEAKAVSPLHF	TGTGCCAGCAGTGAAGCAAAGGCGGTTTCACCCCTCCACTTT
-	-	TRBV29-1	TRBJ2-5	CSVRQYQETQYF	TGCAGCGTACGACAGTACCAAGAGACCCAGTACTTC
many	-	TRBV6-1	TRBJ2-1	CASKRRGSGTNNEQFF	TGTGCCAGCAAAAGAAGAGGGTCAGGGACGAACAATGAGCAGTTCTTC
many	-	TRBV7-6	TRBJ2-7	CASSLHPYEQYF	TGTGCCAGCAGCTTACACCCCTACGAGCAGTACTTC
few	-	TRBV12-3/TRBV12-4	TRBJ1-3	CASSSRGLAGNTIYF	TGTGCCAGCAGTTCCCGCGGGCTCGCTGGAAACACCATATATTTT
-	-	TRBV29-1	TRBJ1-6	CSVAGRPNSPLHF	TGCAGCGTGGCAGGACGCCCTAATTCACCCCTCCACTTT
many	-	TRBV2	TRBJ1-6	CASRRTANSPLHF	TGTGCCAGCAGGAGGACAGCTAATTCACCCCTCCACTTT
-	TRBD2	TRBV2	TRBJ2-1	CASRGGRAGNEQFF	TGTGCCAGCAGGGGCGGGAGGGCCGGAAATGAGCAGTTCTTC
few	-	TRBV5-1	TRBJ1-2	CASSLAEGTYGYTF	TGCGCCAGCAGCTTGGCCGAAGGGACCTATGGCTACACCTTC
many	-	TRBV6-5	TRBJ1-2	CASSYDRNYGYTF	TGTGCCAGCAGTTACGACAGGAACTATGGCTACACCTTC
many	TRBD2	TRBV7-9	TRBJ2-5	CASSSSGEETQYF	TGTGCCAGCAGCTCTAGCGGCGAAGAGACCCAGTACTTC
-	TRBD1	TRBV20-1	TRBJ2-3	CSAAETGGGTDTQYF	TGCAGTGCTGCCGAGACAGGGGGAGGCACAGATACGCAGTATTTT
few	-	TRBV12-3/TRBV12-4	TRBJ1-1	CASSFQGRPNTEAFF	TGTGCCAGCAGTTTCCAGGGACGACCGAACACTGAAGCTTTCTTT
-	TRBD1	TRBV5-6	TRBJ2-7	CASSWDRGLYEQYF	TGTGCCAGCAGCTGGGACAGGGGACTCTACGAGCAGTACTTC
-	TRBD1	TRBV2	TRBJ1-2	CASSYLTGTDGYTF	TGTGCCAGCAGTTACTTGACAGGGACGGATGGCTACACCTTC
-	-	TRBV19	TRBJ2-1	CASSINTAYNEQFF	TGTGCCAGTAGTATAAATACAGCCTACAATGAGCAGTTCTTC
-	-	TRBV7-2	TRBJ2-3	CASSLISRYTDTQYF	TGTGCCAGCAGCTTGATTAGCAGATACACAGATACGCAGTATTTT
-	-	TRBV6-4	TRBJ1-5	CASSDRSNQPQHF	TGTGCCAGCAGTGATCGGAGCAATCAGCCCCAGCATTTT
-	-	TRBV5-4	TRBJ1-1	CASSTSFFGPDMNTEAFF	TGTGCCAGCAGCACGTCCTTTTTTGGGCCCGATATGAACACTGAAGCTTTCTTT
few	TRBD2	TRBV4-1	TRBJ2-7	CASSHRAGGPYEQYF	TGCGCCAGCAGCCATCGCGCGGGAGGGCCCTACGAGCAGTACTTC
few	TRBD2	TRBV20-1	TRBJ2-1	CSCESGLAEYNEQFF	TGCAGTTGTGAATCCGGACTAGCGGAATACAATGAGCAGTTCTTC
many	TRBD2	TRBV29-1	TRBJ2-3	CSVEKATSGTGNTQYF	TGCAGCGTTGAAAAGGCTACTAGCGGGACGGGTAATACGCAGTATTTT
-	-	TRBV3-1	TRBJ1-2	CVSSQDLARYGYTF	TGTGTCAGCAGCCAAGATTTAGCGCGCTATGGCTACACCTTC
many	-	TRBV18	TRBJ1-2	CASSPPGNGNYGYTF	TGTGCCAGCTCACCACCGGGGAATGGAAACTATGGCTACACCTTC
many	-	TRBV19	TRBJ2-5	CASSIGYGQYVQETQYF	TGTGCCAGTAGTATTGGTTACGGACAGTACGTCCAAGAGACCCAGTACTTC
many	-	TRBV5-4	TRBJ2-2	CASSLGPAGGELFF	TGTGCCAGCAGCTTGGGACCGGCGGGCGGGGAGCTGTTTTTT
-	TRBD2	TRBV7-9	TRBJ2-1	CASSSSSGTLGNEQFF	TGTGCCAGCAGCTCCTCTAGCGGGACTTTGGGAAATGAGCAATTTTTC
-	TRBD1	TRBV5-5	TRBJ1-5	CASSTGTGAGEQPQHF	TGCGCCAGCAGTACCGGGACAGGGGCCGGGGAACAGCCCCAGCATTTT
many	-	TRBV20-1	TRBJ2-1	CSASPPGNLYNEQFF	TGCAGTGCTAGCCCTCCCGGCAACCTCTACAATGAGCAGTTCTTC
many	-	TRBV20-1	TRBJ1-1	CSARDGTANTEAFF	TGCAGTGCTAGAGACGGGACTGCGAACACTGAAGCTTTCTTT
many	-	TRBV20-1	TRBJ1-1	CSARRTRNRKNTEAFF	TGCAGTGCTAGACGGACTAGGAACAGGAAGAACACTGAAGCTTTCTTT
few	-	TRBV6-6	TRBJ1-2	CASTPIGGRGYTF	TGTGCCAGCACCCCCATAGGGGGGCGCGGCTACACCTTC
many	TRBD1	TRBV6-1	TRBJ2-7	CASSPGTGVREQYF	TGTGCCAGCAGTCCCGGGACAGGAGTAAGGGAGCAGTACTTC
medium-sized	TRBD1	TRBV20-1	TRBJ1-1	CSARDSLTGMGSSFF	TGCAGTGCTAGAGATTCTCTGACAGGGATGGGAAGTTCTTTCTTT
many	TRBD1	TRBV6-1	TRBJ2-7	CASSSRDRDYEQYF	TGTGCCAGCAGTTCCCGGGACAGGGACTACGAGCAGTACTTC
many	-	TRBV6-1	TRBJ2-7	CASSEAPTGAYEQYF	TGTGCCAGCAGTGAAGCACCGACAGGAGCCTACGAGCAGTACTTC
many	TRBD1	TRBV2	TRBJ1-2	CASSEEDRTGNTF	TGTGCCAGCAGTGAAGAAGATAGGACAGGGAACACCTTC
many	-	TRBV20-1	TRBJ1-5	CSARDVRQVYQPQHF	TGCAGTGCTAGAGATGTACGGCAGGTTTATCAGCCCCAGCATTTT
medium-sized	TRBD2	TRBV15	TRBJ2-1	CATSGELASSYNEQFF	TGTGCCACCAGCGGAGAACTAGCGAGCTCCTACAATGAGCAGTTCTTC
many	TRBD1	TRBV6-1	TRBJ2-7	CASSNDRDEQYF	TGTGCCAGCAGCAATGACAGGGACGAGCAGTACTTC
-	-	TRBV7-8	TRBJ1-5	CASSPWGSPSGNQPQHF	TGTGCCAGCAGCCCTTGGGGCAGTCCCTCGGGCAATCAGCCCCAGCATTTT
-	-	TRBV29-1	TRBJ2-3	CSVEDIGRRIPDTQYF	TGCAGCGTTGAAGACATTGGACGGAGGATCCCAGATACGCAGTATTTT
few	-	TRBV5-1	TRBJ2-5	CASSSLEQETQYF	TGCGCCAGCAGCTCCCTAGAGCAAGAGACCCAGTACTTC
many	-	TRBV7-2	TRBJ2-3	CASSLEGGSDTQYF	TGTGCCAGCAGCTTAGAAGGCGGCTCGGATACGCAGTATTTT
many	TRBD2	TRBV6-2/TRBV6-3	TRBJ2-1	CASNPGLGNEQFF	TGTGCCAGCAATCCGGGACTAGGTAATGAGCAGTTCTTC
many	-	TRBV20-1	TRBJ1-5	CSARRGGGGNQPQHF	TGCAGTGCTAGGAGGGGAGGGGGGGGCAATCAGCCCCAGCATTTT
many	-	TRBV15	TRBJ1-1	CATSRATGNTEAFF	TGTGCCACCAGCAGGGCCACAGGGAACACTGAAGCTTTCTTT
many	TRBD1	TRBV4-1	TRBJ1-2	CASSPMFRTGRTYGYTF	TGCGCCAGCAGCCCCATGTTTAGGACAGGGAGGACCTATGGCTACACCTTC